The present T cell receptor (beta chain) was sequenced within a study of T-cell memory formation after mild COVID-19. Background on the study: Largely, the TCR clusters proved donor specific.

Amplification by 5'RACE using constant-segment primers produced TCR alpha and TCR beta cDNA libraries that carried sample barcodes and UMIs. TCRdb re-called the 5' RACE reads with MiXCR, one entry per CDR3 protein. The top ten hold 23% of the sample, which has 170,000 or so distinct CDR3 sequences, around 21% seen once. The V gene end was trimmed by 0 bases and the J gene end by 0 bases; junction bases not matched to a gene: 5. The CDR3 contains 17 residues. The V gene's germline CDR1 is SGHRS and CDR2 YFSETQ. This clonotype showed up just a few times. Sequencing was carried out using PBMCs or a T cell subset sorted from them (not recorded which). The V call is TRBV5-1, the J call TRBJ2-7; TRBD1 matches 11 bases. This clonotype was obtained from an adult woman who had mild COVID-19 (a few samples of this study predate the infection). Cell type and time point are not known. The CDR3 nucleotides are TGCGCCAGCAGCTTGGAACTGGGACAGGGGGACTCCTACGAGCAGTACTTC. As protein: CASSLELGQGDSYEQYF.